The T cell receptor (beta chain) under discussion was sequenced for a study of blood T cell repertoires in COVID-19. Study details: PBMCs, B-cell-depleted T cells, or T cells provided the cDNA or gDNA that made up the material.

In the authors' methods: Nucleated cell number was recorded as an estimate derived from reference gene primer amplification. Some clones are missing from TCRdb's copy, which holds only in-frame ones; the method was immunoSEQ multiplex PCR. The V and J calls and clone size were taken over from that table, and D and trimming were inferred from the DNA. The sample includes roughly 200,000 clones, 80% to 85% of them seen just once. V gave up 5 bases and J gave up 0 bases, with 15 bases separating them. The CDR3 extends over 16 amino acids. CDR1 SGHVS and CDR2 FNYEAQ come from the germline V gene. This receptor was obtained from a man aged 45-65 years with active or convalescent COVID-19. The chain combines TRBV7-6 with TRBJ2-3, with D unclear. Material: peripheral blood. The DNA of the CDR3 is TGTGCCAGCAGCCCACACCCCCCGGGTAGCACAGATACGCAGTATTTT. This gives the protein CASSPHPPGSTDTQYF.